The source of this TCR beta chain is a study of T cell responses to AZD1222 COVID-19 vaccine. This clone was seen just once. The assay was immunoSEQ multiplex PCR, and TCRdb's table has in-frame clones only and misses some. This table holds over 100,000 clones, approximately 86% found once. Germline V gene data show CDR1 as SGHVS and CDR2 as FQNEAQ. Trimming took off 5 bases at V and 7 bases at J, with 14 bases between the two ends. CDR3 size: 14 residues. Material: peripheral blood, obtained on day 0 of AZD1222 vaccination. The chain is built from TRBV7-8 and TRBJ1-4; possible D gene TRBD1, 5 bases. The origin of this receptor is an adult in good health. For the CDR3, the DNA is TGTGCCAGCAGCCGAGGGAAGGGGAGTGAAAAACTGTTTTTT. Encoded protein: CASSRGKGSEKLFF.